Listed below are T cell receptor beta chains from one sample, sequenced in a study of blood T cell repertoires in COVID-19. The method was immunoSEQ multiplex PCR; TCRdb's version includes in-frame clones alone and lacks a portion of them. The table shows roughly 280,000 clones, with roughly 85% occurring only once. The sample taken for sequencing was peripheral blood. These receptors originate from a man aged 55 to 70 who had recovered from COVID-19. Each CDR3 is given with its conserved first and last residue. The D gene is left open where the match is weak. A clone size is listed for some rows: how often the clone was seen (once, few, many), or a class if it is expanded.

J gene	D gene	V gene	CDR3 length	clone size	CDR3 DNA	CDR3 protein
TRBJ2-5	NA	TRBV19	15	few	TGTGCCAGTAGCCTTACTCGTGGAGACCAAGAGACCCAGTACTTC	CASSLTRGDQETQYF
TRBJ1-2	TRBD1	TRBV28	16	NA	TGTGCCAGCAGTGCCACAACAGGGGGAGTTCGGTATGGCTACACCTTC	CASSATTGGVRYGYTF
TRBJ1-2	NA	TRBV7-8	13	NA	TGTGCCAGCAGCTTTGACAGAAACTATGGCTACACCTTC	CASSFDRNYGYTF
TRBJ2-3	TRBD2	TRBV5-1	16	NA	TGCGCCAGCAGCTGGGGGACTAGCGGGAGGGCAGATACGCAGTATTTT	CASSWGTSGRADTQYF
TRBJ1-3	TRBD1	TRBV4-1	18	NA	TGCGCCAGCAGATCCACCGGGACAGGCATAACCTCTGGAAACACCATATATTTT	CASRSTGTGITSGNTIYF
TRBJ2-5	NA	TRBV4-2	18	NA	TGTGCCAGCAGCCAATCCCAAAGTACAGCAAACCCGGGGGAGACCCAGTACTTC	CASSQSQSTANPGETQYF
TRBJ1-1	NA	TRBV29-1	10	NA	TGCAGCGTTCGTGAGGGTTCGGCTTTCTTT	CSVREGSAFF
TRBJ2-2	NA	TRBV3-1/TRBV3-2	13	NA	TGTGCCAGCAGCCCGCGGGGCACCGGGGAGCTGTTTTTT	CASSPRGTGELFF
TRBJ2-5	NA	TRBV21-1	16	NA	TGTGCCAGCAGCAACCCCGGGACAGAGGTGGAAGAGACCCAGTACTTC	CASSNPGTEVEETQYF
TRBJ2-7	TRBD2	TRBV6-2/TRBV6-3	14	NA	TGTGCCAGCAGTTTTGCCGGGACTAGATACGAGCAGTACTTC	CASSFAGTRYEQYF
TRBJ1-2	NA	TRBV27	14	NA	TGTGCCAGCAGTTTAAGCCGCGCCAGGGATGGCTACACCTTC	CASSLSRARDGYTF
TRBJ2-3	TRBD1	TRBV7-3	17	NA	TGTGCCAGCAGCTTAACGGCCAGGGGGCTTGGGGCAGATACGCAGTATTTT	CASSLTARGLGADTQYF
TRBJ2-1	NA	TRBV5-1	14	NA	TGCGCCAGCAGCCCGGAGGCGTACCGGAGTGAGCAGTTCTTC	CASSPEAYRSEQFF
TRBJ2-1	TRBD2	TRBV5-4	18	NA	TGTGCCAGCAGCCCCCCTCCCCGGGTAGCGGGAGTCGGAAATGAGCAGTTCTTC	CASSPPPRVAGVGNEQFF